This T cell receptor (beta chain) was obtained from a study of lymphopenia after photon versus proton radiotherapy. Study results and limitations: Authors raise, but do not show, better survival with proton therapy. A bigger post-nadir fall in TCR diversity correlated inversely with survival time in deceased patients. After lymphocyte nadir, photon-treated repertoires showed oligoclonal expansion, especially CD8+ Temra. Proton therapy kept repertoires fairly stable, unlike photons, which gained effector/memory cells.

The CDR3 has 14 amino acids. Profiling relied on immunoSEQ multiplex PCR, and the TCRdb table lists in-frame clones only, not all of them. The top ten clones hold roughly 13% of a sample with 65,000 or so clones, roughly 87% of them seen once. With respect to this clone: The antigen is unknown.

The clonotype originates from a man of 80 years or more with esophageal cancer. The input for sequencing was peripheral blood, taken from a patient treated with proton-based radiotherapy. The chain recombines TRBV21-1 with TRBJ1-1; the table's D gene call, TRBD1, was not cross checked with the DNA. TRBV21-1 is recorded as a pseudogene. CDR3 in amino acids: CASRIPGADTEAFF. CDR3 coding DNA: TGTGCCAGCAGAATTCCAGGGGCGGACACTGAAGCTTTCTTT.